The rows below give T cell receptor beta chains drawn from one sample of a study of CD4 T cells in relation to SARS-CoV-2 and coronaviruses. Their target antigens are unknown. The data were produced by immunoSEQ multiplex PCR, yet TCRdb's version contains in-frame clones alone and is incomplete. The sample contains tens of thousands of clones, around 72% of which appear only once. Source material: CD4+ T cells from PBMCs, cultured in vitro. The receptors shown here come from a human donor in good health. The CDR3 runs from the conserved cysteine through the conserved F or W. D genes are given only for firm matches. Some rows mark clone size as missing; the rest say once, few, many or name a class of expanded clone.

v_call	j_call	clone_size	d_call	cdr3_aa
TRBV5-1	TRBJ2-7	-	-	CASSPSTGFAYEQYF
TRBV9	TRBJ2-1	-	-	CASSVVGAGAYNEQFF
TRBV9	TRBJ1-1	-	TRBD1	CASSPRTGITEAFF
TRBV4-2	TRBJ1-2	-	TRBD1	CASSQEERQGNYGYTF
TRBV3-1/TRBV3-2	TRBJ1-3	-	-	CASSHIGRNTIYF
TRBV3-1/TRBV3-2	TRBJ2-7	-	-	CASSQEFRASSYEQYF
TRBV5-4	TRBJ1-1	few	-	CASSLAGGSSTEAFF
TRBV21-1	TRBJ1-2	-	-	CASSKARDRENYGYTF
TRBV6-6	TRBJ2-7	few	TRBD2	CAVMGSGRNSYEQYF
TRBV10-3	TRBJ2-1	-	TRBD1	CAISESWDRAGNEQFF
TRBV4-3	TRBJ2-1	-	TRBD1	CASSQRQTGTGSNEQFF
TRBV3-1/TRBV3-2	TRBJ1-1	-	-	CASSPPLCRDGKSEAFF
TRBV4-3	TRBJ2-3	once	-	CASSQDPSGTDTQYF
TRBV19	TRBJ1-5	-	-	CASRDSYNQPQHF
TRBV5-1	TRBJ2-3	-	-	CASSLGDPTDTQYF
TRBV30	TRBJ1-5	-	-	CAWSVQGGSQPQHF
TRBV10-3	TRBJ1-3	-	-	CAISEVDSGNTIYF
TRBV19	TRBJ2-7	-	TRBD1	CATSGDSYEQYF
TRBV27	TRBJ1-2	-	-	CASSLSAGTGYTF
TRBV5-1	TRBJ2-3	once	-	CASSPPGLGDTQYF
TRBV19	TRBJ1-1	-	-	CASRNNRQNTEAFF
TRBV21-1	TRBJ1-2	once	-	CASSKGATEDYGYTF
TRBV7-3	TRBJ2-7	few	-	CASSSRPGSEQYF
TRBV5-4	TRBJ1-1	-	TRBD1	CASSARGQGNTEAFF
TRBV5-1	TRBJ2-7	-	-	CASSPGPSVNEQYF
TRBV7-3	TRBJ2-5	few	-	CASSQSPQGTQYF
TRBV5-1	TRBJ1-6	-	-	CASSLAGSRYNSPLHF
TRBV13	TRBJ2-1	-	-	CASSLWGPYNEQFF
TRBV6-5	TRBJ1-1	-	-	CASSLRGTEAFF
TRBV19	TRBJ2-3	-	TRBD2	CASSTIAGGTDTQYF
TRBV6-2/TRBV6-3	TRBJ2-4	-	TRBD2	CASSSGTSGSGYIQYF
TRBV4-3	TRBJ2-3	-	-	CASSQWDPEGTDTQYF
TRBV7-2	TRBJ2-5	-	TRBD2	CASSSVAGSQETQYF
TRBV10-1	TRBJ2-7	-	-	CASSESRAFSDEQYF
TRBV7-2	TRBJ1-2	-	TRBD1	CASSLGQGNYGYTF
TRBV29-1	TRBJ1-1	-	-	CSAEVGTEAFF
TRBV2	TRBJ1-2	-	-	CASSEQGAYGYTF
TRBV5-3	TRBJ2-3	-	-	CARSKTSARGGPTQYF
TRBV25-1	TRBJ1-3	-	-	CASSVGGAGNTIYF
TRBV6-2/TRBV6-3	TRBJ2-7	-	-	CASSYSLQSYEQYF
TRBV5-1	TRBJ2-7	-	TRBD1	CASSLTGTGNSYEQYF
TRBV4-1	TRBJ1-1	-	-	CASSRALGVAFF
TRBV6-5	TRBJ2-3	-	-	CASSSGRRTDTQYF
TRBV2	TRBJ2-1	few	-	CASSERFPNEQFF
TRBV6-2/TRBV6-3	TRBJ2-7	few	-	CASSFSGETRPYEQYF
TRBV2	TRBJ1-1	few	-	CASSVSGTRNTEAFF
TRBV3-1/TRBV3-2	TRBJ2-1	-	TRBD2	CASSLPLAGDYNEQFF
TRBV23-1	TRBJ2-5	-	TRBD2	CASSHAGGIQETQYF
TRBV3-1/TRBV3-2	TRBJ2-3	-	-	CASSLRLYTQYF
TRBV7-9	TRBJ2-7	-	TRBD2	CASSKTSGNIYEQYF
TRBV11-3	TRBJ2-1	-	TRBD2	CASSLDGGKSYNEQFF
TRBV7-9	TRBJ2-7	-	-	CASSPGGREQYF
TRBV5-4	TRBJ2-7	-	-	CASSLAPETGYEQYF
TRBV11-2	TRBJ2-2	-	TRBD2	CASSFQRENHGELFF